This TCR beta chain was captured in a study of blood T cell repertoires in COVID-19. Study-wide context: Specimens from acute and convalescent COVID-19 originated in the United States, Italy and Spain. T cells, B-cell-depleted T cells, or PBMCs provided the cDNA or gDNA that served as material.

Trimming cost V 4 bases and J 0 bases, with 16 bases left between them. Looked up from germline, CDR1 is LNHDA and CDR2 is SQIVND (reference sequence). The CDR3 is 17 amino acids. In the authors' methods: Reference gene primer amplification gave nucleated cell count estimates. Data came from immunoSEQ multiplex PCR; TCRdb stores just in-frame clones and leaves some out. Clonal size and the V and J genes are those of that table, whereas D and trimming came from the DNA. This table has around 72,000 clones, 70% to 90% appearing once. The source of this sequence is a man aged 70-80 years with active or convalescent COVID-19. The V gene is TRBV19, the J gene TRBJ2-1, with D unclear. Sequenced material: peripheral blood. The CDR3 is CASSRYSIATSYNEQFF. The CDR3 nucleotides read TGTGCCAGTAGTAGATACTCCATAGCAACCTCCTACAATGAGCAGTTCTTC. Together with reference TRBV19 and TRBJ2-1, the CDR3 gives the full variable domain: DGGITQSPKYLFRKEGQNVTLSCEQNLNHDAMYWYRQDPGQGLRLIYYSQIVNDFQKGDIAEGYSVSREKKESFPLTVTSAQKNPTAFYLCASSRYSIATSYNEQFFGPGTRLTVL.